This T cell receptor beta chain was captured in a study of neoadjuvant nivolumab and ipilimumab in lung cancer. Study-level findings and limits: Resected-tumor TCR richness correlated positively with pretherapy blood richness. Resected tumors had greater TCR richness and clonality than uninvolved lung. Only two of four nivolumab-treated tumors gained richness and clonality by surgery.

Method: immunoSEQ multiplex PCR; TCRdb's copy keeps in-frame clones and lacks some. The table lists about 26,000 clones, roughly 80% of them singletons, with 6.1% in the top ten. CDR1 and CDR2 from the germline V gene are KGHSH and LQKENI. This CDR3 region has 15 residues. Deletions cut 8 bases from V and 3 bases from J, with 16 bases between. About this clone itself: Antigen specificity is unknown.

The sequence derives from an adult with non-small cell lung cancer. This material consisted of peripheral blood, taken before neoadjuvant nivolumab, alone or with ipilimumab. The chain recombines TRBV18 with TRBJ2-2; D is perhaps TRBD1 (6 bases). The CDR3: CASAARDTHTGELFF. The CDR3, as DNA: TGTGCCAGCGCAGCCCGGGACACGCACACCGGGGAGCTGTTTTTT.